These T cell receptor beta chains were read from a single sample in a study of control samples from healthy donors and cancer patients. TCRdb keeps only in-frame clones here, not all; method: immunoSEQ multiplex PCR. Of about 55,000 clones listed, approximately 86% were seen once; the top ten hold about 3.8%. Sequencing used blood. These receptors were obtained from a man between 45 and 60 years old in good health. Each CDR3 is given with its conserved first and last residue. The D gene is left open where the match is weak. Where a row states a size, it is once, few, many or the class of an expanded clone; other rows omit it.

DNA: TGTGCCAGCAGCTCCGGGGACCCCTACGAGCAGTACTTC; CDR3: CASSSGDPYEQYF; V: TRBV11-3; D: .; J: TRBJ2-7; size: .
DNA: TGTGCCAGTAGTATGCCGCGGGAGGGCCGTAATGAGCAGTTCTTC; CDR3: CASSMPREGRNEQFF; V: TRBV19; D: TRBD2; J: TRBJ2-1; size: .
DNA: TGCGCCAGCAGCTCGGGAGGGAACACAGATACGCAGTATTTT; CDR3: CASSSGGNTDTQYF; V: TRBV5-1; D: TRBD2; J: TRBJ2-3; size: .
DNA: TGTGCCACCAGTGATGGCAGCGGGGGGGATCGGGAGCAGTACTTC; CDR3: CATSDGSGGDREQYF; V: TRBV24-1; D: TRBD2; J: TRBJ2-7; size: .
DNA: TGTGCCAGCAGCCAAGTACAGGGCGAGCAGTACTTC; CDR3: CASSQVQGEQYF; V: TRBV3-1/TRBV3-2; D: .; J: TRBJ2-7; size: .
DNA: TGTGCCAGCAGCGTCCCCCGGGGGACTGAAGCTTTCTTT; CDR3: CASSVPRGTEAFF; V: TRBV5-8; D: .; J: TRBJ1-1; size: .
DNA: TGTGCCAGCAGCCCCGGACAGGGGGCCTACGAGCAGTACTTC; CDR3: CASSPGQGAYEQYF; V: TRBV11-3; D: TRBD1; J: TRBJ2-7; size: few
DNA: TGTGCCAGCAGCACCACAGGGGGCCCTAATGAAAAACTGTTTTTT; CDR3: CASSTTGGPNEKLFF; V: TRBV11-2; D: TRBD1; J: TRBJ1-4; size: .
DNA: TGTGCCAGCAGCTTAAGTGGTGTTGAAGCTTTCTTT; CDR3: CASSLSGVEAFF; V: TRBV7-9; D: .; J: TRBJ1-1; size: .
DNA: TGCGCCAGCAGCTTGGCCAACAGTCGTGGCTACGAGCAGTACTTC; CDR3: CASSLANSRGYEQYF; V: TRBV5-1; D: .; J: TRBJ2-7; size: few
DNA: TGTGCCAGCAGTGAAGCGCGCCCGAACACTGAAGCTTTCTTT; CDR3: CASSEARPNTEAFF; V: TRBV6-1; D: .; J: TRBJ1-1; size: .
DNA: TGTGCCAGCAGCTTGTGGGGAATTGGCACAGATACGCAGTATTTT; CDR3: CASSLWGIGTDTQYF; V: TRBV5-8; D: .; J: TRBJ2-3; size: once
DNA: TGCGCCAGCAGCCCCGGGGCGCAGGGGGAAAATGAAAAACTGTTTTTT; CDR3: CASSPGAQGENEKLFF; V: TRBV5-1; D: TRBD1; J: TRBJ1-4; size: .
DNA: TGTGCCAGCAGTCCGACAGGGGGGGATGGAAACACCATATATTTT; CDR3: CASSPTGGDGNTIYF; V: TRBV28; D: TRBD1; J: TRBJ1-3; size: medium-sized
DNA: TGTGCCAGCAGCCGCACTAGCGGGAGCTACAATGAGCAGTTCTTC; CDR3: CASSRTSGSYNEQFF; V: TRBV3-1/TRBV3-2; D: TRBD2; J: TRBJ2-1; size: .
DNA: TGCAGCGTTGAGAGGACTGAACGGCTTTCGGAAGCTTTCTTT; CDR3: CSVERTERLSEAFF; V: TRBV29-1; D: .; J: TRBJ1-1; size: .
DNA: TGTGCCAGCAGTACAAGTAATCAGCCCCAGCATTTT; CDR3: CASSTSNQPQHF; V: TRBV28; D: .; J: TRBJ1-5; size: .
DNA: TGTGCCAGTAGTCGGCTAGCAAGCGAGCAGTACTTC; CDR3: CASSRLASEQYF; V: TRBV19; D: .; J: TRBJ2-7; size: .
DNA: TGTGCCAGCAGTGATCACGTCGGCAGACCTAATGAAAAACTGTTTTTT; CDR3: CASSDHVGRPNEKLFF; V: TRBV6-1; D: .; J: TRBJ1-4; size: .
DNA: TGTGCCAGCAGCTTAGGAGATGGAGGAACCTACGAGCAGTACTTC; CDR3: CASSLGDGGTYEQYF; V: TRBV11-2; D: .; J: TRBJ2-7; size: few
DNA: TGTGCCAGCAGCTTAGGGGCCTACGAGCAGTACTTC; CDR3: CASSLGAYEQYF; V: TRBV7-2; D: .; J: TRBJ2-7; size: .
DNA: TGTGCCAGCAGCTTGCAGCTGGAGTATGGCTACACCTTC; CDR3: CASSLQLEYGYTF; V: TRBV7-9; D: .; J: TRBJ1-2; size: few
DNA: TGTGCCAGCAGGGCAGGGTATACTGAAGCTTTCTTT; CDR3: CASRAGYTEAFF; V: TRBV12-3/TRBV12-4; D: .; J: TRBJ1-1; size: .
DNA: TGCAGTGCTTGGGACGCCCCCGAGCAGTTCTTC; CDR3: CSAWDAPEQFF; V: TRBV20-1; D: .; J: TRBJ2-1; size: .
DNA: TGTGCCAGCTCAGCCGGGGGCATATACAATGAGCAGTTCTTC; CDR3: CASSAGGIYNEQFF; V: TRBV18; D: .; J: TRBJ2-1; size: once
DNA: TGTGCCAGCTCAACCGGGACTAGCGGGAGTCGGTACTTC; CDR3: CASSTGTSGSRYF; V: TRBV18; D: TRBD2; J: TRBJ2-7; size: .
DNA: TGTGCCAGCAGCCCTACTGCGGGTAGAGAGACCCAGTACTTC; CDR3: CASSPTAGRETQYF; V: TRBV3-1/TRBV3-2; D: .; J: TRBJ2-5; size: once
DNA: TGTGCCAGCAGTTACGGGTCGACAGGGAAGCCTGGCTACACCTTC; CDR3: CASSYGSTGKPGYTF; V: TRBV6-5; D: TRBD1; J: TRBJ1-2; size: few
DNA: TGTGCCAGCAGCCCGACAGGTCCTTCACCCCTCCACTTT; CDR3: CASSPTGPSPLHF; V: TRBV6-5; D: .; J: TRBJ1-6; size: .
DNA: TGTGCCAGCAGCTTTGGGTCCCCGACTAGCGGAGAGACCCAGTACTTC; CDR3: CASSFGSPTSGETQYF; V: TRBV7-9; D: TRBD2; J: TRBJ2-5; size: .
DNA: TGTGCCAGCAGTTACTCCGGCGGCACCATATATTTT; CDR3: CASSYSGGTIYF; V: TRBV6-5; D: .; J: TRBJ1-3; size: .
DNA: TGTGCCAGCGGCAGGGGATCTGGAAACACCATATATTTT; CDR3: CASGRGSGNTIYF; V: TRBV7-3; D: .; J: TRBJ1-3; size: .
DNA: TGTGCCAGCAGCGCGTTGGATGAGCAGTTCTTC; CDR3: CASSALDEQFF; V: TRBV7-2; D: .; J: TRBJ2-1; size: .
DNA: TGTGCCAGCTCCCTAGGGACAGATGAAAAACTGTTTTTT; CDR3: CASSLGTDEKLFF; V: TRBV18; D: TRBD1; J: TRBJ1-4; size: .